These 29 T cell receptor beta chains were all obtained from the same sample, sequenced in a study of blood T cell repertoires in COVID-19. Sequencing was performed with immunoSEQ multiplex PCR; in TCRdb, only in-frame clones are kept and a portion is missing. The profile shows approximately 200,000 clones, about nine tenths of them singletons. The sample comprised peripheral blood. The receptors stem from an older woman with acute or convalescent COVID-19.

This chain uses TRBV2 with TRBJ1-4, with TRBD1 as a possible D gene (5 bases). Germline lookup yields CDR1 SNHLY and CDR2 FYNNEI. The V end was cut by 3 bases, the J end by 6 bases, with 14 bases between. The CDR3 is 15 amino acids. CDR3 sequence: CASSDGYRKDEKLFF. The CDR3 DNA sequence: TGTGCCAGCAGTGACGGTTACAGGAAGGATGAAAAACTGTTTTTT. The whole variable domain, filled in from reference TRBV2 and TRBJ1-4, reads EPEVTQTPSHQVTQMGQEVILRCVPISNHLYFYWYRQILGQKVEFLVSFYNNEISEKSEIFDDQFSVERPDGSNFTLKIRSTKLEDSAMYFCASSDGYRKDEKLFFGSGTQLSVL.

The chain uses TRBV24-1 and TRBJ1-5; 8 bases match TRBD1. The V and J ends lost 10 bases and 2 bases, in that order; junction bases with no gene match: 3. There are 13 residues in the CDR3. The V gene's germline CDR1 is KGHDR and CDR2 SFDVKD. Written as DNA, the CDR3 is TGTGCCACACAGGACAGGGGCAATCAGCCCCAGCATTTT. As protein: CATQDRGNQPQHF.

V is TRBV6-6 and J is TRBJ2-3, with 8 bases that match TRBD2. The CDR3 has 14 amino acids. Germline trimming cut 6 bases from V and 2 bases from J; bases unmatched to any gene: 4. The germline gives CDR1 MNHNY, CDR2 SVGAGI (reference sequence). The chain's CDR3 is CASSRGGPTDTQYF. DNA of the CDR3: TGTGCCAGCAGCCGCGGGGGGCCCACAGATACGCAGTATTTT.

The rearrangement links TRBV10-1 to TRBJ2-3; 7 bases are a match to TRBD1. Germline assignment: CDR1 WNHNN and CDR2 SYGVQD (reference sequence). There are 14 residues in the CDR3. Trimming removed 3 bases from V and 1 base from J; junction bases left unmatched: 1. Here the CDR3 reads CASSEGTGTDTQYF. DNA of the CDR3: TGCGCCAGCAGTGAAGGGACAGGCACAGATACGCAGTATTTT.

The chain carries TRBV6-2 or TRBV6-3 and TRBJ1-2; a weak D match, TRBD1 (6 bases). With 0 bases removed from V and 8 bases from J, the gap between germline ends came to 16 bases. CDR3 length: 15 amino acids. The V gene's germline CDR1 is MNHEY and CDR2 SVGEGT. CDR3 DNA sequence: TGTGCCAGCAGTTACTCGAGGGGGACATTGTGGGGCTACACCTTC. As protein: CASSYSRGTLWGYTF.

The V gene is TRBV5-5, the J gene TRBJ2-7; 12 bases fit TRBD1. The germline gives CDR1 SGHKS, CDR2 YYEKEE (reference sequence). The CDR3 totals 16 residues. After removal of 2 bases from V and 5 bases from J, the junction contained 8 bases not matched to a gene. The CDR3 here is CASSLSTGTGGHEQYF. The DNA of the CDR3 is TGTGCCAGCAGCTTATCAACCGGGACAGGGGGCCACGAGCAGTACTTC.

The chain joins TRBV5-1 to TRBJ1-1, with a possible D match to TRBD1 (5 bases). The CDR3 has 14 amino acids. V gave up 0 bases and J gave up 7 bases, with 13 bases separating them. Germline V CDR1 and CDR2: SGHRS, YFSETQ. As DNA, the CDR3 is TGCGCCAGCAGCTTGGGTCAGGGCTCGGGTGAAGCTTTCTTT. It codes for CASSLGQGSGEAFF.

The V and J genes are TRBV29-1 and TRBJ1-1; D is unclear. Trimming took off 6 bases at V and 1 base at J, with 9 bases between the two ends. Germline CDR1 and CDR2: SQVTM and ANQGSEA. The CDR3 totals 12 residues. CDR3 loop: CSVNRPNTEAFF. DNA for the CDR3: TGCAGCGTAAACAGACCGAACACTGAAGCTTTCTTT.

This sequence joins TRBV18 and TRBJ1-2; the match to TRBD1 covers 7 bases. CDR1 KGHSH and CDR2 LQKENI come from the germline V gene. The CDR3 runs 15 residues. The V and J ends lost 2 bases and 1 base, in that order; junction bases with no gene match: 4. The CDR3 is CASSPGGQHNYGYTF. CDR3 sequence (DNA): TGTGCCAGCTCACCAGGGGGACAGCATAACTATGGCTACACCTTC. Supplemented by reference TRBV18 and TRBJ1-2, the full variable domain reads NAGVMQNPRHLVRRRGQEARLRCSPMKGHSHVYWYRQLPEEGLKFMVYLQKENIIDESGMPKERFSAEFPKEGPSILRIQQVVRGDSAAYFCASSPGGQHNYGYTFGSGTRLTVV.

CDR3 DNA sequence: TGTGCCAGCACCCTGACAGTTCCCGAGGACGAGCAGTACTTC. Protein: CASTLTVPEDEQYF. The V and J genes are TRBV28 and TRBJ2-7; D is possibly TRBD1 (5 bases). Trimming shortened V by 7 bases and J by 5 bases, and 18 bases separated the two germline ends. Germline V gene lookup returns CDR1 MDHEN and CDR2 SYDVKM. The CDR3 consists of 14 residues.

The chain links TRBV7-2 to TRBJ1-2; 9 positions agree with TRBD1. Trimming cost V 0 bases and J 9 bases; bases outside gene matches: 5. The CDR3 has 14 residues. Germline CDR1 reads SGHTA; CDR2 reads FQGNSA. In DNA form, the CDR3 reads TGTGCCAGCAGCTTAGCGTCCGGGACAGGGCGCTACACCTTC. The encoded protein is CASSLASGTGRYTF.

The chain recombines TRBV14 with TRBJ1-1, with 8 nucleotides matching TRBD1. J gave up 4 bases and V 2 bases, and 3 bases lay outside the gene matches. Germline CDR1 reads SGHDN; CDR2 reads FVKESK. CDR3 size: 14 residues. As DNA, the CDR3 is TGTGCCAGCAGCCAACGGACAGGGACCACTGAAGCTTTCTTT. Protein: CASSQRTGTTEAFF.

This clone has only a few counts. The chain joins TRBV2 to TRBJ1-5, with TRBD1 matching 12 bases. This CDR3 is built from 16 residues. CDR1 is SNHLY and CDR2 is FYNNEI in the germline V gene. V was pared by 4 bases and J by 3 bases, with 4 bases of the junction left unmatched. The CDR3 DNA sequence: TGTGCCAGCAGTGCGGGACAGGGGGCGACCAATCAGCCCCAGCATTTT. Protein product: CASSAGQGATNQPQHF.

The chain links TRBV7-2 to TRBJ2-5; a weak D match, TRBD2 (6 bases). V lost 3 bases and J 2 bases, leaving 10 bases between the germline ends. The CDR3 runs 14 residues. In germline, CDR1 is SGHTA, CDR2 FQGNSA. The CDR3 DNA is TGTGCCAGCAGCTTTTCTCGGGAGCAAGAGACCCAGTACTTC. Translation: CASSFSREQETQYF.

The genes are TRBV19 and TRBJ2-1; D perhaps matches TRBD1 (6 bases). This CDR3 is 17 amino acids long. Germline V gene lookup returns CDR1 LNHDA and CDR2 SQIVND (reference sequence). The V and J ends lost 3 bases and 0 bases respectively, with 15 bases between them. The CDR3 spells CASSMGNRASSYNEQFF. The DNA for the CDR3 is TGTGCCAGTAGTATGGGAAACAGGGCAAGCTCCTACAATGAGCAGTTCTTC.

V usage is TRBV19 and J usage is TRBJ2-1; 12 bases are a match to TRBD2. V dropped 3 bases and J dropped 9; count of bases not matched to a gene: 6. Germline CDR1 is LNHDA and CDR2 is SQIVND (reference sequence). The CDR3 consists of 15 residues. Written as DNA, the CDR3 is TGTGCCAGTAGTATTCTCGGACTAGCGGGAACTGAGCAGTTCTTC. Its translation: CASSILGLAGTEQFF.

The CDR3 protein is CASRPRDRKGYTF. CDR3 nucleotide sequence: TGTGCCAGCAGGCCCCGGGACAGGAAAGGCTACACCTTC. V is TRBV12-3 or TRBV12-4 and J is TRBJ1-2; 8 positions match TRBD1. The CDR3 contains 13 residues. After removal of 6 bases from V and 8 bases from J, the junction contained 8 bases not matched to a gene.

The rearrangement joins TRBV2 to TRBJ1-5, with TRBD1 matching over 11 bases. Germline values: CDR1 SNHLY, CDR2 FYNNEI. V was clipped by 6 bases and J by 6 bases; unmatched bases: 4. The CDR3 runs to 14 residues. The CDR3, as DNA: TGTGCCAGCAGATACGGACAGGGGGCTCAGCCCCAGCATTTT. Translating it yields CASRYGQGAQPQHF.

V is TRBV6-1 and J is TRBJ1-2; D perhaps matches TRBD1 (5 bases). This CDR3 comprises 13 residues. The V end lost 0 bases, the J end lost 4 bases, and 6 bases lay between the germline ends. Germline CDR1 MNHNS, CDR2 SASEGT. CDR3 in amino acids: CASSEAGVYGYTF. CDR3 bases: TGTGCCAGCAGTGAAGCAGGGGTCTATGGCTACACCTTC.

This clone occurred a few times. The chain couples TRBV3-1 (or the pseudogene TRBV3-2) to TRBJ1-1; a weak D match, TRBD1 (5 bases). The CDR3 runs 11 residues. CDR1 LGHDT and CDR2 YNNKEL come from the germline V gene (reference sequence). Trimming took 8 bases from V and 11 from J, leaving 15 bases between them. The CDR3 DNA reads TGTGCCAGCGTTTCGGGGGTCGAGGCTTTCTTT. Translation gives CASVSGVEAFF.

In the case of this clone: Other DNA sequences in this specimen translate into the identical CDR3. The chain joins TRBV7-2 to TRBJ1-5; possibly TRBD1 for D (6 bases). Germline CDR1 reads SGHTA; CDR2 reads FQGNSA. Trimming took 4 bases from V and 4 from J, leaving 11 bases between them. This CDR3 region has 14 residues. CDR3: CASSSTGGNQPQHF. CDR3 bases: TGTGCCAGCAGCTCGACAGGTGGGAATCAGCCCCAGCATTTT.

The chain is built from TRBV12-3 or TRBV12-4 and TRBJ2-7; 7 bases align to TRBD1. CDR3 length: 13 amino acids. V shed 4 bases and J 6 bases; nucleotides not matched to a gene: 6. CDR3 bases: TGTGCCAGCAGTTCAAGACAGGGTATCGAGCAGTACTTC. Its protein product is CASSSRQGIEQYF.

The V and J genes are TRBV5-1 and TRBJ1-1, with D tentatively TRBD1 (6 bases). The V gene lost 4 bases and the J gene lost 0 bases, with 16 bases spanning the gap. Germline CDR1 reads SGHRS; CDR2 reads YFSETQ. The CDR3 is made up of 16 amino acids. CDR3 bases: TGCGCCAGCAGCCCCTCGACAGGTTCCTTGAACACTGAAGCTTTCTTT. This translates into CASSPSTGSLNTEAFF.

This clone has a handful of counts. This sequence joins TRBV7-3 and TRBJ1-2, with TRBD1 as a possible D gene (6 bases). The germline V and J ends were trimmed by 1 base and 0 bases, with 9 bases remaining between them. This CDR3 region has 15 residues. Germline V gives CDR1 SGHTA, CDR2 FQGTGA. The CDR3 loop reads CASSLRAGANYGYTF. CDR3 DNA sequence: TGTGCCAGCAGCTTAAGGGCAGGGGCTAACTATGGCTACACCTTC. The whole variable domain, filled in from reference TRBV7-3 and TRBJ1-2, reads GAGVSQTPSNKVTEKGKYVELRCDPISGHTALYWYRQSLGQGPEFLIYFQGTGAADDSGLPNDRFFAVRPEGSVSTLKIQRTERGDSAVYLCASSLRAGANYGYTFGSGTRLTVV.

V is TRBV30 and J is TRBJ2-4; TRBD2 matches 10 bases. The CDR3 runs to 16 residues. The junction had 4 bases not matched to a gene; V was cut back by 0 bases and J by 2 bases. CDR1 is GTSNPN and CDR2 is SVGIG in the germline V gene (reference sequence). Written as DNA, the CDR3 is TGTGCCTGGAGTGTAATACTAGCGGGAACCAAAAACATTCAGTACTTC. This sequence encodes CAWSVILAGTKNIQYF. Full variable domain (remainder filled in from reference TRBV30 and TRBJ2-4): SQTIHQWPATLVQPVGSPLSLECTVEGTSNPNLYWYRQAAGRGLQLLFYSVGIGQISSEVPQNLSASRPQDRQFILSSKKLLLSDSGFYLCAWSVILAGTKNIQYFGAGTRLSVL.

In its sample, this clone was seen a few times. CDR3 protein: CARLVDQGKTYEQYF. CDR3 sequence (DNA): TGTGCCAGATTGGTGGACCAGGGGAAAACCTACGAGCAGTACTTC. The V and J genes are TRBV7-9 and TRBJ2-7; maybe TRBD1 (6 bases). The CDR3 extends over 15 amino acids. The germline V gene has CDR1 SEHNR and CDR2 FQNEAQ (reference sequence). Trimming removed 9 bases at V and 2 bases at J, with 20 bases between.

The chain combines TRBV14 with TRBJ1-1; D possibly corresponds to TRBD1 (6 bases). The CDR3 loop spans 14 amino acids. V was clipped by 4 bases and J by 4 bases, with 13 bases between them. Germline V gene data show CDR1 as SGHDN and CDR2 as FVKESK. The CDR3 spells CASSPQGGATEAFF. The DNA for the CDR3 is TGTGCCAGCAGCCCCCAAGGGGGGGCCACTGAAGCTTTCTTT.

The CDR3 sequence: CASISLRGQAAKNIQYF. The CDR3 region has the DNA TGTGCCAGCATCTCACTGAGGGGGCAGGCGGCCAAAAACATTCAGTACTTC. The chain uses TRBV28 and TRBJ2-4; 7 bases align to TRBD1. This CDR3 has 17 amino acids. The germline V gene has CDR1 MDHEN and CDR2 SYDVKM. V shed 7 bases and J 1 base; nucleotides not matched to a gene: 13.

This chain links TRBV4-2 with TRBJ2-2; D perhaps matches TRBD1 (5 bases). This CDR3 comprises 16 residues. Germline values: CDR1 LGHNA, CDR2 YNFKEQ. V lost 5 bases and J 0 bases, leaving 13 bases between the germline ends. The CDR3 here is CASSSPDTSNTGELFF. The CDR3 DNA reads TGTGCCAGCAGCTCCCCGGACACCTCGAACACCGGGGAGCTGTTTTTT.